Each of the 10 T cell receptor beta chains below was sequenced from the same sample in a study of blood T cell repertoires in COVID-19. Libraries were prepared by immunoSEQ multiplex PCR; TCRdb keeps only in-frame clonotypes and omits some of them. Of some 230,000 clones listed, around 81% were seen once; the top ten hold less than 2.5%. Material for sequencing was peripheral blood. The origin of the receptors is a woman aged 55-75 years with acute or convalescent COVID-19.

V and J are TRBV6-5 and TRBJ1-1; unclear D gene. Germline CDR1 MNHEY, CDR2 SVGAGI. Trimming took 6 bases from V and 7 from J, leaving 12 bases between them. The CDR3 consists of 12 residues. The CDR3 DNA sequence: TGTGCCAGCAGGTCCGGTCTCCATGAAGCTTTCTTT. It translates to CASRSGLHEAFF.

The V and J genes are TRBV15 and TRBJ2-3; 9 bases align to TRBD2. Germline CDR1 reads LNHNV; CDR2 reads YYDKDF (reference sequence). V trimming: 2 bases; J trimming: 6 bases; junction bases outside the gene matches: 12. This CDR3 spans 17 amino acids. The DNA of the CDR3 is TGTGCCACCAGCAGACTGGCCGGGACTAGCCTGAGGGATACGCAGTATTTT. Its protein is CATSRLAGTSLRDTQYF.

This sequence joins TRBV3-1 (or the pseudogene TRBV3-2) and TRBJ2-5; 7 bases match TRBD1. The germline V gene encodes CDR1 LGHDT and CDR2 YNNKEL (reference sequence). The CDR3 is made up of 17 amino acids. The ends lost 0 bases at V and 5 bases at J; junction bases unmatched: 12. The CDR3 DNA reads TGTGCCAGCAGCCAAGATGGGACAGTCGCCAATTCGGAGACCCAGTACTTC. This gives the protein CASSQDGTVANSETQYF.

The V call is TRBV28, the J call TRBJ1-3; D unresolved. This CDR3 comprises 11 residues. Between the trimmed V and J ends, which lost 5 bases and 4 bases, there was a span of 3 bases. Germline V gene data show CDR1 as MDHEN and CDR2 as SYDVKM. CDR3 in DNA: TGTGCCAGCAGTCTGGGAAACACCATATATTTT. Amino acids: CASSLGNTIYF.

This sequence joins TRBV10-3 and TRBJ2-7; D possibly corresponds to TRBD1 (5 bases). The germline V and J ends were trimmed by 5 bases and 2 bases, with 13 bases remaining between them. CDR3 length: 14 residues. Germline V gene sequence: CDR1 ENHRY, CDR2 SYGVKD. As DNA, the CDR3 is TGTGCCATCAGTTCACAGGACAAAGCCTACGAGCAGTACTTC. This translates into CAISSQDKAYEQYF.

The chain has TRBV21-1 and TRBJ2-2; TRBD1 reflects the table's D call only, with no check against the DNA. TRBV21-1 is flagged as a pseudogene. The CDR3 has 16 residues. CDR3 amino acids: CASSKRGTENTGELFF. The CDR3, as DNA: TGTGCCAGCAGCAAACGGGGGACAGAGAACACCGGGGAGCTGTTTTTT.

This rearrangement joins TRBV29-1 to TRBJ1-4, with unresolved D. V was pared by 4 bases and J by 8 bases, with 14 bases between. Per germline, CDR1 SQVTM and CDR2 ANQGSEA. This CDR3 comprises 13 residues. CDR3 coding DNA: TGCAGCGTTGGAGGGCGCATGGAGGAAAAACTGTTTTTT. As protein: CSVGGRMEEKLFF.

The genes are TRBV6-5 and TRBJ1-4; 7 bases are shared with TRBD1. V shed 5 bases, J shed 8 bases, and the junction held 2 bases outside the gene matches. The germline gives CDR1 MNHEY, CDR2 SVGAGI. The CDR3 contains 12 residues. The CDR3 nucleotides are TGTGCCAGCAGTAAGACAGGGGAAAAACTGTTTTTT. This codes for CASSKTGEKLFF.

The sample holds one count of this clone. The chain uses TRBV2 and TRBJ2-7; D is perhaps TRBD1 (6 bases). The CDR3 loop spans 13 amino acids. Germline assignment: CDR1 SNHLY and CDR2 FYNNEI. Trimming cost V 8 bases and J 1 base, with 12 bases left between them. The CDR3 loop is CASVGQGSYEQYF. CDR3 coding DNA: TGTGCCAGCGTTGGTCAGGGGTCCTACGAGCAGTACTTC.

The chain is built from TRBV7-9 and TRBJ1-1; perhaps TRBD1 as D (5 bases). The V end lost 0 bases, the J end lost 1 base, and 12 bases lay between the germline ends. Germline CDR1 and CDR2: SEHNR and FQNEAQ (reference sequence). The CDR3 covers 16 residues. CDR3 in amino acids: CASSLAIGRGNTEAFF. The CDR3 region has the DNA TGTGCCAGCAGCTTAGCAATTGGGAGGGGGAACACTGAAGCTTTCTTT.